This TCR beta chain derives from a study of vaccination effects on CD4 cells after COVID-19. Overall study context: Two convalescent donors provided samples 16 days and one week before vaccination.

Antigen-specific CD4+ T cells were first expanded with viral peptide pools by the ViraFEST assay and only then sequenced. Scientists isolated CD4+ T cells after a roughly nine-day culture period ended. PCR-confirmed SARS-CoV-2 infection occurred in the person between March and December 2020. Only one count was recorded for this clone. As yet, its antigen is unknown. V was pared by 3 bases and J by 6 bases, with 3 bases of the junction left unmatched. This CDR3 contains 13 residues. Looked up from germline, CDR1 is MNHNS and CDR2 is SASEGT. The method was immunoSEQ multiplex PCR; TCRdb's version includes in-frame clones alone and lacks a portion of them. The data show some 38,000 clones, with roughly 69% seen just once and approximately 15% held by the top ten.

This chain links TRBV6-1 with TRBJ2-5; 8 positions match TRBD1. This specimen consisted of CD4+ T cells from PBMCs cultured with HCoV-NL63 spike peptides, obtained before COVID-19 vaccination. The origin of this receptor is a human donor who had a prior SARS-CoV-2 infection. Written as DNA, the CDR3 is TGTGCCAGCAGTGACAGGGGGCTTAAGACCCAGTACTTC. This encodes CASSDRGLKTQYF.